Listed below are T cell receptor beta chains from one sample, sequenced in a study of cytomegalovirus exposure and HLA in healthy donors. Here immunoSEQ multiplex PCR was the method, and the copy in TCRdb shows in-frame clones only, minus some. The sample lists more than 150,000 clones; 70% to 85% were seen once. The sample taken for sequencing was PBMCs. All receptors come from a man younger than 30 in good health and CMV-seronegative. Each CDR3 is given with its conserved first and last residue. A D gene is named only where the DNA matches it firmly. Clone size is shown for a subset of rows, as once, few, many or a class of expanded clone.

. | TRBJ1-1 | TRBV19 | few | TGTGCCAGTAGGGGGGGGCAGGGAGGGAACACTGAAGCTTTCTTT | CASRGGQGGNTEAFF
TRBD2 | TRBJ2-5 | TRBV9 | . | TGTGCCAGCAGCCCAATGACTAGCGGGGTAATAGAGACCCAGTACTTC | CASSPMTSGVIETQYF
. | TRBJ2-1 | TRBV11-2 | . | TGTGCCAGCAGCTTAGTCTCCAGTAATGAGCAGTTCTTC | CASSLVSSNEQFF
TRBD2 | TRBJ2-7 | TRBV7-9 | . | TGTGCCAGCAGCTTAGAGGCGGGGGGGGATGAGCAGTACTTC | CASSLEAGGDEQYF
. | TRBJ2-3 | TRBV19 | few | TGTGCCAGTAGTCCCGGGGGACCCACAGATACGCAGTATTTT | CASSPGGPTDTQYF
. | TRBJ2-2 | TRBV27 | once | TGTGCCAGCAGTTACACAGGGTTGGGCGGGGAGCTGTTTTTT | CASSYTGLGGELFF
TRBD2 | TRBJ2-7 | TRBV7-6 | . | TGTGCCAGCAGCTCCTTTGGCGGGGGGACGTACGAGCAGTACTTC | CASSSFGGGTYEQYF
. | TRBJ2-2 | TRBV6-1 | . | TGTGCCAGCAGCGCCCGACTCGGGGAGCTGTTTTTT | CASSARLGELFF
. | TRBJ1-2 | TRBV7-2 | . | TGTGCCAGCAGCGGACGACAGAGAGGCTATGGCTACACCTTC | CASSGRQRGYGYTF
TRBD2 | TRBJ2-1 | TRBV7-9 | . | TGTGCCAGCAGCACCAAGCGGGAGGGGGGGGGCAATGAGCAGTTCTTC | CASSTKREGGGNEQFF
TRBD1 | TRBJ1-4 | TRBV6-5 | . | TGTGCCAGCAGTTACTCAGGGGGCAGTGAAAAACTGTTTTTT | CASSYSGGSEKLFF
TRBD1 | TRBJ2-7 | TRBV5-1 | . | TGCGCCAGCAGCCTCACAGGGGCCGACGAGCAGTACTTC | CASSLTGADEQYF
TRBD2 | TRBJ2-5 | TRBV2 | . | TGTGCCAGCAGCTTGAGCGGGGGTCAAGAGACCCAGTACTTC | CASSLSGGQETQYF
TRBD1 | TRBJ2-1 | TRBV6-1 | . | TGTGCCAGCAGTTCCCGGGACAGGGTGTCTGAGCAGTTCTTC | CASSSRDRVSEQFF
. | TRBJ1-1 | TRBV2 | . | TGTGCCAGCAGACCGATAGACACTGAAGCTTTCTTT | CASRPIDTEAFF
TRBD1 | TRBJ1-3 | TRBV15 | . | TGTGCCACCAGCACTGGGACAGGGGGAAACACCATATATTTT | CATSTGTGGNTIYF
TRBD2 | TRBJ2-7 | TRBV9 | few | TGTGCCAGCAGCTCTGGACTAGCAGATTACGAGCAGTACTTC | CASSSGLADYEQYF
. | TRBJ2-6 | TRBV5-6 | . | TGTGCCAGCAGCTTCGTCGGGAGCTCTGGGGCCAACGTCCTGACTTTC | CASSFVGSSGANVLTF
TRBD1 | TRBJ2-1 | TRBV6-5 | . | TGTGCCAGCAGTGCGGGACAGGAATACAATGAGCAGTTCTTC | CASSAGQEYNEQFF
. | TRBJ1-5 | TRBV19 | . | TGTGCCAGTAGTATAGGAGGGATTCAGCCCCAGCATTTT | CASSIGGIQPQHF
. | TRBJ2-7 | TRBV19 | once | TGTGCCAGTAGCTACAGGGTCACCTACGAGCAGTACTTC | CASSYRVTYEQYF
. | TRBJ2-3 | TRBV19 | . | TGTGCCAGTAGTACCCGGGACTCTCTCGCGGATACGCAGTATTTT | CASSTRDSLADTQYF
. | TRBJ2-7 | TRBV20-1 | few | TGCAGTGCTCTCCTAGGTTACGAGCAGTACTTC | CSALLGYEQYF
. | TRBJ2-6 | TRBV2 | few | TGTGCCAGCAGTGAAGAGGCCCCGGGACTCAACTCTGGGGCCAACGTCCTGACTTTC | CASSEEAPGLNSGANVLTF
. | TRBJ1-2 | TRBV6-4 | . | TGTGCCAGCAGTGAGACAGGAAACTATGGCTACACCTTC | CASSETGNYGYTF
TRBD2 | TRBJ2-3 | TRBV7-2 | few | TGTGCCAGCAGCTTGGGCGCGGGGAGCGGGGGAACGCAGTATTTT | CASSLGAGSGGTQYF
. | TRBJ1-1 | TRBV10-3 | few | TGTGCCATCAGTGAGTCGGAGGGGAACACTGAAGCTTTCTTT | CAISESEGNTEAFF
. | TRBJ1-1 | TRBV18 | . | TGTGCCAGCTCACCTGTTGGGGGGGTAAGGAACACTGAAGCTTTCTTT | CASSPVGGVRNTEAFF
TRBD1 | TRBJ2-7 | TRBV19 | . | TGTGCCAGTAGTTCCAGGGGGCGAATTGCTACCTACGAGCAGTACTTC | CASSSRGRIATYEQYF
. | TRBJ1-2 | TRBV9 | . | TGTGCCAGCACCCCACGGGCTAACTATGGCTACACCTTC | CASTPRANYGYTF
. | TRBJ2-5 | TRBV6-6 | . | TGTGCCAGCAGTTTGGGCCTTCAAGAGACCCAGTACTTC | CASSLGLQETQYF
TRBD1 | TRBJ1-1 | TRBV6-6 | . | TGTGCCAGCAGCCGAATTCCGGGACAGGGCTACACTGAAGCTTTCTTT | CASSRIPGQGYTEAFF
TRBD1 | TRBJ1-1 | TRBV5-1 | . | TGCGCCAGCAGCATGGGGACAGGGCGACCGGAAGCTTTCTTT | CASSMGTGRPEAFF
. | TRBJ1-2 | TRBV4-2 | . | TGTGCCAGCAGCCAAGATTTGGGGAGGATTGGCTACACCTTC | CASSQDLGRIGYTF
TRBD2 | TRBJ2-3 | TRBV9 | . | TGTGCCAGCAGCGTAGATGAAGCGGGAGGGCTCAATACGCAGTATTTT | CASSVDEAGGLNTQYF
. | TRBJ2-7 | TRBV12-5 | . | TGTGCTAGTGGATTGACAGACGTCTCCTACGAGCAGTACTTC | CASGLTDVSYEQYF
. | TRBJ1-2 | TRBV5-1 | . | TGCGCCAGCAGCTTGGCCAACACGGAGGGCGGCTACACCTTC | CASSLANTEGGYTF
TRBD2 | TRBJ2-5 | TRBV11-2 | . | TGTGCCAGCAGCCCACCGGGACTAGCGGGAGTAGAGACCCAGTACTTC | CASSPPGLAGVETQYF
TRBD2 | TRBJ2-7 | TRBV7-2 | . | TGTGCCAGCAGCTTAAAGCGGGGGGGCGAGCAGTACTTC | CASSLKRGGEQYF
. | TRBJ2-3 | TRBV2 | . | TGTGCCAGCAGTGAACTTGGCGGGAAGGCAGATACGCAGTATTTT | CASSELGGKADTQYF
TRBD1 | TRBJ2-3 | TRBV5-1 | few | TGCGCCAGCAGCCCGGACAGGGGATCGAAAGATACGCAGTATTTT | CASSPDRGSKDTQYF
TRBD2 | TRBJ2-5 | TRBV7-9 | . | TGTGCCAGCAGCTCGCCGGGACTAGCGGGGGGAGGGGAGACCCAGTACTTC | CASSSPGLAGGGETQYF
TRBD1 | TRBJ2-1 | TRBV11-3 | . | TGTGCCAGCAGCCAAGAGAATACAGGGGACCTCTACAATGAGCAGTTCTTC | CASSQENTGDLYNEQFF
. | TRBJ2-1 | TRBV27 | . | TGTGCCAGCAGTTTAGAGGCCGGGCCAAGGGGGAATGAGCAGTTCTTC | CASSLEAGPRGNEQFF
. | TRBJ2-1 | TRBV7-9 | once | TGTGCCAGCAGCCCCCAGGGGAGCTCCTACAATGAGCAGTTCTTC | CASSPQGSSYNEQFF
TRBD2 | TRBJ2-7 | TRBV11-3 | . | TGTGCCAGCAGCCGACTAGCGGGAGAGGGCGAGCAGTACTTC | CASSRLAGEGEQYF
TRBD2 | TRBJ2-5 | TRBV11-2 | . | TGTGCCAGCAGCTTAGGGGCGGGGGGGCCCCGAGAGACCCAGTACTTC | CASSLGAGGPRETQYF
TRBD1 | TRBJ2-5 | TRBV13 | . | TGTGCCAGCGGACAGGGCGAGACCCAGTACTTC | CASGQGETQYF
. | TRBJ1-5 | TRBV6-1 | . | TGTGCCAGCAAAATGGCAGGGGTTAGTCAGCCCCAGCATTTT | CASKMAGVSQPQHF
. | TRBJ1-5 | TRBV5-1 | . | TGCGCCAGCAGCTCCCAACCCGGGGTTAATCAGCCCCAGCATTTT | CASSSQPGVNQPQHF
TRBD1 | TRBJ2-5 | TRBV4-3 | . | TGCGCCAGCAGCCAAGATCGTGACAGGGTCGAGACCCAGTACTTC | CASSQDRDRVETQYF
TRBD1 | TRBJ1-2 | TRBV27 | . | TGTGCCAGCAGTTCCTTCAATTGGACAGGGGATAACTATGGCTACACCTTC | CASSSFNWTGDNYGYTF
. | TRBJ2-3 | TRBV18 | . | TGTGCCAGCTCACCCGATCCATCTAATACGCAGTATTTT | CASSPDPSNTQYF